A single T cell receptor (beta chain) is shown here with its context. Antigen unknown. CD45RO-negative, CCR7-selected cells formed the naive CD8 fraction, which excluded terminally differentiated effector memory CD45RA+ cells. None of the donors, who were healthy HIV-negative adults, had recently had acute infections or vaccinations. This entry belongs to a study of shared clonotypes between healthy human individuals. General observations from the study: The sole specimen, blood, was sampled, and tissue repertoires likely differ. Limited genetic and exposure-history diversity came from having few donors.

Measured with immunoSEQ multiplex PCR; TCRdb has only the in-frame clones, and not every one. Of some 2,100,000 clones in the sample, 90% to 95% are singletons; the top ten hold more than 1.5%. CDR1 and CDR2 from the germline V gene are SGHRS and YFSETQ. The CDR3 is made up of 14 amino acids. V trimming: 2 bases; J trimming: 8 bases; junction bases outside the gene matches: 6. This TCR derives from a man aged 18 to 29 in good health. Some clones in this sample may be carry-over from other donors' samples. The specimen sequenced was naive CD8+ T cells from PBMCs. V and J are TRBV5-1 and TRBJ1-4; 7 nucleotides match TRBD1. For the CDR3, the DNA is TGCGCCAGCAGCTTCGGAGGGGGCAGGGAAAAACTGTTTTTT. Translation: CASSFGGGREKLFF.